This T cell receptor (beta chain) was profiled in a study of CXCR3-negative and CXCR3-positive naive CD8 T cells. Broader study findings: TRB CDR3s of CXCR3-positive naive cells were more hydrophobic than those of CXCR3-negative naive cells. The TRBV-TRBJ usage of naive CXCR3-negative and CXCR3-positive cells was similar, but that of memory cells differed.

Worth noting for this clonotype: Its antigen is unidentified.

Germline V lookup: CDR1 DFQATT, CDR2 SNEGSKA (reference sequence). CDR3 length: 13 residues. UMI-labeled 5' RACE yielded the TRB cDNA libraries. One entry per CDR3 protein, without DNA, is what TCRdb gives after re-calling the 5' RACE reads. The sample shows approximately 100,000 distinct CDR3 sequences, and 0.38% sits with its ten largest clones. The chain employs TRBV20-1 and TRBJ2-7. What was sequenced was naive CXCR3+ CD8+ T cells from blood. This sample's subset: CD45RO-CCR7+CD27+CD95- naive CD8+ T cells expressing CXCR3 (TNR3+). The sequence was obtained from a human donor in good health. Some clones in this sample may be carry-over from other donors' samples. The CDR3 protein is CSAWQREFYEQYF.